This T cell receptor beta chain is drawn from a study of shared clonotypes between healthy human individuals. Overall study results and limits: In the sorted subsets, rarefaction showed sequencing was incomplete despite large depth.

TCRdb's table, derived via immunoSEQ multiplex PCR, lists solely in-frame clones and lacks some. The data contain some 2,500,000 clones, more than 85% of them singletons. The donors, all of them Caucasian adults, lived in Nashville, Tennessee. The CDR3 covers 19 residues. With V trimmed by 1 base and J by 4 bases, 16 bases remained unmatched. The germline V gene encodes CDR1 SGHRS and CDR2 YFSETQ. As for this clone: Its antigen is not identified.

The sequence came from a man in his late teens or twenties in good health. Some clones in this sample may be carry-over from other donors' samples. The chain links TRBV5-1 to TRBJ2-1, with 8 nucleotides matching TRBD2. The sample taken for sequencing was naive CD4+ T cells from PBMCs. Subset meaning: CD45RA+ positively selected. The CDR3 here is CASSLWTNMGGRPYNEQFF. CDR3 nucleotide sequence: TGCGCCAGCAGCTTGTGGACCAATATGGGCGGGAGGCCATACAATGAGCAGTTCTTC.